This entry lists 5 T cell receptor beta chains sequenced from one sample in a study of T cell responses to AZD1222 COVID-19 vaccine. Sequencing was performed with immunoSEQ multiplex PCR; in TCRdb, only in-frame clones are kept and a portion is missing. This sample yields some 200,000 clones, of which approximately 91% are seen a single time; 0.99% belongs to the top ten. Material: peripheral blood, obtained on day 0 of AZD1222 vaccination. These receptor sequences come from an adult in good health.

As DNA, the CDR3 is TGCGCCAGCAGCCAACGGGAGAGTCACACAGATACGCAGTATTTT. It translates to CASSQRESHTDTQYF. J is TRBJ2-3 and V is TRBV4-1, with D possibly TRBD2 on 6 matching bases. V lost 2 bases, J lost 2 bases, and 11 bases lay in between. The CDR3 is made up of 15 amino acids. CDR1 and CDR2 (germline): MGHRA, YSYEKL.

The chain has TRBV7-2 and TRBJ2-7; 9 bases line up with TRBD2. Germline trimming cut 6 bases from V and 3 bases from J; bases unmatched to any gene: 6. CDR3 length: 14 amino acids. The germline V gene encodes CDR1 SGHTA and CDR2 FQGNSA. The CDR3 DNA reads TGTGCCAGCAGTCGGGCGGGAGGGAACTACGAGCAGTACTTC. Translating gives CASSRAGGNYEQYF.

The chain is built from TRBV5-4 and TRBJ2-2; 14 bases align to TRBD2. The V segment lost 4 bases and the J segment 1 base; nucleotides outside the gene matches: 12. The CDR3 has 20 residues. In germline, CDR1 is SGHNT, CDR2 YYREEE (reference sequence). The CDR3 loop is CASSLTTWTSGGQNTGELFF. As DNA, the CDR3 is TGTGCCAGCAGCCTGACGACCTGGACTAGCGGGGGGCAGAACACCGGGGAGCTGTTTTTT. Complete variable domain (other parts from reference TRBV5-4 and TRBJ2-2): ETGVTQSPTHLIKTRGQQVTLRCSSQSGHNTVSWYQQALGQGPQFIFQYYREEENGRGNFPPRFSGLQFPNYSSELNVNALELDDSALYLCASSLTTWTSGGQNTGELFFGEGSRLTVL.

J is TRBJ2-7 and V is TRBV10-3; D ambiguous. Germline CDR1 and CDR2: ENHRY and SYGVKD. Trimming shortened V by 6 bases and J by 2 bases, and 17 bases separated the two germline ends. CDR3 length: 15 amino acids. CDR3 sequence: CAIRSDNLEPYEQYF. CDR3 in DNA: TGTGCCATCAGATCAGATAACTTGGAACCCTACGAGCAGTACTTC.

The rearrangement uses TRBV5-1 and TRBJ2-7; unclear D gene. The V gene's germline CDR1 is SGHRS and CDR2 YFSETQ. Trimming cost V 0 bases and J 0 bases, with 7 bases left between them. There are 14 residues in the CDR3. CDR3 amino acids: CASSLVVSSYEQYF. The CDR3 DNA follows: TGCGCCAGCAGCTTGGTAGTGAGCTCCTACGAGCAGTACTTC.